This T cell receptor beta chain was sequenced during a study of OX40 agonist ivuxolimab in advanced cancers. The overall study: Each dose-escalation patient presented with hepatocellular carcinoma, melanoma, renal cell or head and neck cancer.

Comments on this clone: The target antigen is unknown.

Germline V gene lookup returns CDR1 LNHDA and CDR2 SQIVND (reference sequence). The V and J ends lost 0 bases and 8 bases respectively, with 11 bases between them. The CDR3 sequence is 14 residues long. Study-level points and caveats: At doses 0.1 to 3.0 mg/kg, CD4+ and CD8+ clones expanded.

Clones were read by immunoSEQ multiplex PCR, and TCRdb kept only the in-frame ones, dropping some. Found here are tens of thousands of clones, around four fifths of them singletons; the top ten hold approximately 11%. The rearrangement uses TRBV19 and TRBJ1-5; D gene uncertain. This clonotype was sampled from an adult with an advanced solid tumor such as melanoma, head and neck, liver or kidney cancer. Sequenced material: CD4+ or CD8+ T cells sorted from blood, taken in a trial of the OX40 agonist ivuxolimab. The CDR3 DNA follows: TGTGCCAGTAGTATAGACCCACGAAGGGAGCCCCAGCATTTT. As protein: CASSIDPRREPQHF.